A selection of T cell receptor beta chains follows, all from one sample in a study of blood T cell repertoires in COVID-19. Profiled with immunoSEQ multiplex PCR; TCRdb holds only in-frame clones, not every one. Of roughly 75,000 clones in the sample, roughly 80% were seen once. Material for sequencing was peripheral blood. The receptors were sampled from a man aged 50 to 59 with COVID-19, enrolled during active disease. Both conserved end residues are part of each CDR3. The order of the fields is J gene, V gene, clone size, D gene, CDR3 protein, CDR3 DNA. A D gene is named only where the DNA matches it firmly. Not all rows give a size; the values are once, few, many and, for expanded clones, a class.

j_call: TRBJ2-7
v_call: TRBV5-4
clone_size: NA
d_call: TRBD2
cdr3_aa: CASSPTSASEQYF
cdr3_nt: TGTGCCAGCAGCCCGACTAGCGCTAGCGAGCAGTACTTC

j_call: TRBJ2-7
v_call: TRBV19
clone_size: once
d_call: TRBD2
cdr3_aa: CASSIGGSSYEQYF
cdr3_nt: TGTGCCAGTAGTATTGGCGGGAGCTCCTACGAGCAGTACTTC

j_call: TRBJ2-2
v_call: TRBV7-8
clone_size: NA
d_call: TRBD2
cdr3_aa: CASSSSTSGRFDTGELFF
cdr3_nt: TGTGCCAGCAGCTCATCGACTAGCGGGAGGTTTGACACCGGGGAGCTGTTTTTT

j_call: TRBJ2-1
v_call: TRBV7-9
clone_size: NA
d_call: NA
cdr3_aa: CASSTFYNEQFF
cdr3_nt: TGTGCCAGCAGCACTTTCTACAATGAGCAGTTCTTC

j_call: TRBJ2-2
v_call: TRBV19
clone_size: NA
d_call: TRBD1
cdr3_aa: CASREGQVVTGELFF
cdr3_nt: TGTGCCAGTAGAGAGGGACAGGTCGTCACCGGGGAGCTGTTTTTT

j_call: TRBJ2-1
v_call: TRBV7-9
clone_size: NA
d_call: TRBD2
cdr3_aa: CASSLDRLAGGDEQFF
cdr3_nt: TGTGCCAGCAGCTTAGATCGACTAGCGGGAGGGGACGAGCAGTTCTTC

j_call: TRBJ2-7
v_call: TRBV29-1
clone_size: NA
d_call: TRBD1
cdr3_aa: CSVETGEPYEQYF
cdr3_nt: TGCAGCGTCGAGACAGGGGAACCTTACGAGCAGTACTTC

j_call: TRBJ2-3
v_call: TRBV4-2
clone_size: NA
d_call: NA
cdr3_aa: CASSQVAGFTDTQYF
cdr3_nt: TGTGCCAGCAGCCAAGTAGCCGGATTCACAGATACGCAGTATTTT

j_call: TRBJ2-1
v_call: TRBV5-1
clone_size: NA
d_call: NA
cdr3_aa: CASSSEIPRDEQFF
cdr3_nt: TGCGCCAGCAGCTCCGAGATCCCCCGGGATGAGCAGTTCTTC

j_call: TRBJ1-3
v_call: TRBV7-9
clone_size: NA
d_call: NA
cdr3_aa: CASSLVQPLSGNTIYF
cdr3_nt: TGTGCCAGCAGCTTAGTACAGCCCCTCTCTGGAAACACCATATATTTT

j_call: TRBJ2-2
v_call: TRBV6-4
clone_size: NA
d_call: NA
cdr3_aa: CASSEMADTGELFF
cdr3_nt: TGTGCCAGCAGTGAGATGGCGGACACCGGGGAGCTGTTTTTT

j_call: TRBJ2-1
v_call: TRBV5-1
clone_size: NA
d_call: TRBD2
cdr3_aa: CASSPGTSYNEQFF
cdr3_nt: TGCGCCAGCAGCCCGGGGACTAGCTACAATGAGCAGTTCTTC

j_call: TRBJ1-1
v_call: TRBV2
clone_size: NA
d_call: NA
cdr3_aa: CASRPDSEAFF
cdr3_nt: TGTGCCAGCAGACCCGACAGTGAAGCTTTCTTT

j_call: TRBJ1-4
v_call: TRBV28
clone_size: NA
d_call: NA
cdr3_aa: CASSLPGLSNEKLFF
cdr3_nt: TGTGCCAGCAGCCTTCCAGGGTTATCTAATGAAAAACTGTTTTTT

j_call: TRBJ1-3
v_call: TRBV11-2
clone_size: NA
d_call: NA
cdr3_aa: CASSFLGPQGGNTIYF
cdr3_nt: TGTGCCAGCAGCTTCCTAGGACCCCAGGGGGGAAACACCATATATTTT

j_call: TRBJ2-7
v_call: TRBV6-2/TRBV6-3
clone_size: NA
d_call: NA
cdr3_aa: CASSSSGTPSVEQYF
cdr3_nt: TGTGCCAGCAGTTCGTCCGGGACTCCTTCCGTCGAGCAGTACTTC

j_call: TRBJ2-7
v_call: TRBV29-1
clone_size: once
d_call: NA
cdr3_aa: CSAQEGTNEQYF
cdr3_nt: TGCAGCGCCCAAGAGGGAACCAACGAGCAGTACTTC

j_call: TRBJ2-2
v_call: TRBV4-2
clone_size: few
d_call: NA
cdr3_aa: CASSQGLLTGELFF
cdr3_nt: TGTGCCAGCAGCCAAGGTCTCCTGACCGGGGAGCTGTTTTTT

j_call: TRBJ2-3
v_call: TRBV6-1
clone_size: once
d_call: TRBD2
cdr3_aa: CASSEGRTSGRWTDTQYF
cdr3_nt: TGTGCCAGCAGTGAAGGTAGGACTAGCGGGAGGTGGACAGATACGCAGTATTTT

j_call: TRBJ2-2
v_call: TRBV4-2
clone_size: NA
d_call: TRBD2
cdr3_aa: CASSQQSGVNTGELFF
cdr3_nt: TGTGCCAGCAGCCAGCAAAGCGGGGTAAACACCGGGGAGCTGTTTTTT

j_call: TRBJ2-1
v_call: TRBV6-2/TRBV6-3
clone_size: NA
d_call: NA
cdr3_aa: CASSRTGEQFF
cdr3_nt: TGTGCCAGCAGTAGAACAGGCGAGCAGTTCTTC

j_call: TRBJ2-1
v_call: TRBV6-6
clone_size: NA
d_call: NA
cdr3_aa: CASSRSADSLRNDEQFF
cdr3_nt: TGTGCCAGCAGCCGAAGTGCGGACAGCCTTCGCAACGATGAGCAGTTCTTC

j_call: TRBJ1-2
v_call: TRBV4-1
clone_size: NA
d_call: NA
cdr3_aa: CASSQELRRSDNYGYTF
cdr3_nt: TGCGCCAGCAGCCAAGAATTGCGCAGGTCCGATAACTATGGCTACACCTTC

j_call: TRBJ2-7
v_call: TRBV19
clone_size: NA
d_call: TRBD1
cdr3_aa: CASSPGGQGFYEQYF
cdr3_nt: TGTGCCAGTTCTCCCGGTGGACAGGGCTTCTACGAGCAGTACTTC

j_call: TRBJ2-1
v_call: TRBV19
clone_size: NA
d_call: TRBD1
cdr3_aa: CASSPQTGGYNEQFF
cdr3_nt: TGTGCCAGTAGTCCCCAGACAGGGGGGTACAATGAGCAGTTCTTC

j_call: TRBJ1-2
v_call: TRBV3-1/TRBV3-2
clone_size: NA
d_call: NA
cdr3_aa: CASSHLRGDGYTF
cdr3_nt: TGTGCCAGCAGCCACCTCAGGGGAGATGGCTACACCTTC

j_call: TRBJ2-7
v_call: TRBV15
clone_size: NA
d_call: NA
cdr3_aa: CATSREGAGYEQYF
cdr3_nt: TGTGCCACCAGCAGGGAGGGGGCTGGATACGAGCAGTACTTC

j_call: TRBJ2-2
v_call: TRBV24-1
clone_size: NA
d_call: NA
cdr3_aa: CATSTRFGELFF
cdr3_nt: TGTGCCACCAGCACTAGGTTCGGGGAGCTGTTTTTT

j_call: TRBJ2-7
v_call: TRBV28
clone_size: NA
d_call: TRBD2
cdr3_aa: CASSPLGLAGGYSYEQYF
cdr3_nt: TGTGCCAGCAGTCCCCTGGGACTAGCGGGAGGGTACTCCTACGAGCAGTACTTC

j_call: TRBJ2-7
v_call: TRBV4-3
clone_size: NA
d_call: TRBD2
cdr3_aa: CASSQEWRGSYEQYF
cdr3_nt: TGCGCCAGCAGCCAAGAGTGGCGGGGGAGCTACGAGCAGTACTTC

j_call: TRBJ1-6
v_call: TRBV4-2
clone_size: once
d_call: NA
cdr3_aa: CASSQDLSRANSPLHF
cdr3_nt: TGTGCCAGCAGCCAAGATCTTAGCAGGGCTAATTCACCCCTCCACTTT

j_call: TRBJ2-7
v_call: TRBV9
clone_size: NA
d_call: TRBD1
cdr3_aa: CASSPWDRVGYEQYF
cdr3_nt: TGTGCCAGCAGCCCCTGGGACAGGGTCGGCTACGAGCAGTACTTC

j_call: TRBJ1-1
v_call: TRBV5-1
clone_size: NA
d_call: NA
cdr3_aa: CASSLGGQNTEAFF
cdr3_nt: TGCGCCAGCAGCTTGGGCGGGCAGAACACTGAAGCTTTCTTT

j_call: TRBJ2-3
v_call: TRBV7-9
clone_size: NA
d_call: NA
cdr3_aa: CASREADTQYF
cdr3_nt: TGTGCCAGCCGAGAGGCAGATACGCAGTATTTT

j_call: TRBJ2-3
v_call: TRBV5-1
clone_size: once
d_call: NA
cdr3_aa: CASSLQPSYTDTQYF
cdr3_nt: TGCGCCAGCAGCTTACAGCCCAGTTACACAGATACGCAGTATTTT

j_call: TRBJ2-2
v_call: TRBV5-1
clone_size: NA
d_call: TRBD1
cdr3_aa: CASRQGVGTGELFF
cdr3_nt: TGCGCCAGTAGACAGGGCGTAGGGACCGGGGAGCTGTTTTTT

j_call: TRBJ2-5
v_call: TRBV5-4
clone_size: NA
d_call: TRBD2
cdr3_aa: CASSLEAGGGTQYF
cdr3_nt: TGTGCCAGCAGCTTGGAGGCCGGCGGGGGGACCCAGTACTTC

j_call: TRBJ2-7
v_call: TRBV4-1
clone_size: once
d_call: TRBD2
cdr3_aa: CASSPAPTTSGGSYEQYF
cdr3_nt: TGCGCCAGCAGCCCTGCCCCCACTACTAGCGGGGGCTCCTACGAGCAGTACTTC

j_call: TRBJ2-7
v_call: TRBV3-1/TRBV3-2
clone_size: NA
d_call: NA
cdr3_aa: CASSLTGAYEQYF
cdr3_nt: TGTGCCAGCAGCCTCACAGGAGCCTACGAGCAGTACTTC

j_call: TRBJ1-4
v_call: TRBV28
clone_size: NA
d_call: TRBD1
cdr3_aa: CASRRQGADEKLFF
cdr3_nt: TGTGCCAGCAGGAGACAGGGAGCGGATGAAAAACTGTTTTTT

j_call: TRBJ1-5
v_call: TRBV29-1
clone_size: NA
d_call: TRBD1
cdr3_aa: CSVATTGDHQPQHF
cdr3_nt: TGCAGCGTAGCAACGACAGGGGATCATCAGCCCCAGCATTTT

j_call: TRBJ1-5
v_call: TRBV6-1
clone_size: NA
d_call: TRBD1
cdr3_aa: CASSEESRTGVLGPQHF
cdr3_nt: TGTGCCAGCAGTGAAGAATCGAGGACAGGGGTATTGGGGCCCCAGCATTTT

j_call: TRBJ2-3
v_call: TRBV19
clone_size: few
d_call: TRBD1
cdr3_aa: CATRDSPGQTSEDTQYF
cdr3_nt: TGTGCCACCCGGGACAGCCCGGGACAAACATCGGAAGATACGCAGTATTTT

j_call: TRBJ2-2
v_call: TRBV9
clone_size: NA
d_call: NA
cdr3_aa: CASSIIGGELFF
cdr3_nt: TGTGCCAGCAGCATAATCGGTGGGGAGCTGTTTTTT

j_call: TRBJ2-1
v_call: TRBV11-2
clone_size: NA
d_call: TRBD2
cdr3_aa: CASSLGTSGRFEQFF
cdr3_nt: TGTGCCAGCAGCTTAGGTACTAGCGGGAGGTTTGAGCAGTTCTTC

j_call: TRBJ1-6
v_call: TRBV28
clone_size: NA
d_call: TRBD1
cdr3_aa: CASVRQGFNSPLHF
cdr3_nt: TGTGCCAGCGTTCGACAGGGTTTTAATTCACCCCTCCACTTT

j_call: TRBJ1-1
v_call: TRBV2
clone_size: NA
d_call: TRBD1
cdr3_aa: CASREDRGQNTEAFF
cdr3_nt: TGTGCCAGCAGGGAGGACAGGGGCCAGAACACTGAAGCTTTCTTT

j_call: TRBJ2-1
v_call: TRBV3-1/TRBV3-2
clone_size: NA
d_call: NA
cdr3_aa: CASSQLGSDIEQFF
cdr3_nt: TGTGCCAGCAGCCAGCTCGGGTCGGATATTGAGCAGTTCTTC

j_call: TRBJ1-4
v_call: TRBV7-9
clone_size: NA
d_call: TRBD1
cdr3_aa: CASSLAGGLGTGLEKLFF
cdr3_nt: TGTGCCAGCAGCTTAGCTGGGGGTCTTGGGACAGGACTTGAAAAACTGTTTTTT

j_call: TRBJ2-7
v_call: TRBV7-9
clone_size: NA
d_call: TRBD1
cdr3_aa: CASSPRRGQGLPYEQYF
cdr3_nt: TGTGCCAGCAGCCCGCGCCGGGGACAGGGGCTCCCCTACGAGCAGTACTTC

j_call: TRBJ1-5
v_call: TRBV18
clone_size: few
d_call: NA
cdr3_aa: CASSQMSTENNQPQHF
cdr3_nt: TGTGCCAGCTCGCAAATGTCGACAGAAAACAATCAGCCCCAGCATTTT

j_call: TRBJ2-1
v_call: TRBV6-1
clone_size: NA
d_call: TRBD2
cdr3_aa: CASSELTSGSSNNEQFF
cdr3_nt: TGTGCCAGCAGTGAACTAACTAGCGGGAGTAGTAACAATGAGCAGTTCTTC

j_call: TRBJ2-5
v_call: TRBV9
clone_size: NA
d_call: NA
cdr3_aa: CASSVDGGGQETQYF
cdr3_nt: TGTGCCAGCAGCGTAGATGGGGGAGGCCAAGAGACCCAGTACTTC